A few counts support the clone carrying this T cell receptor beta chain. Its antigen is unidentified. The data belong to a study of T-cell memory formation after mild COVID-19. Overall study results and limits: Later expanders leaned CD4+, whereas day 15 to 85 contracting clones were balanced CD4/CD8.

TCRdb reprocessed the 5' RACE reads via MiXCR and lists one record per CDR3 protein. The sample contains around 510,000 distinct CDR3 sequences, less than 25% of which appear only once. The CDR3 totals 15 residues. V lost 4 bases and J lost 6, with 18 bases in between. CDR1 and CDR2 from the germline V gene are SGHNT and YENEEA. What was sequenced was PBMCs or a T cell subset sorted from them (not recorded which). The receptor comes from an adult woman who had mild COVID-19 (a few samples of this study predate the infection). Cell type and time point are not known. The chain couples TRBV11-3 to TRBJ1-2; D might be TRBD1 (6 bases). The CDR3 region has the DNA TGTGCCAGCAGCTCCGCCCGGCTGGGGGCCCATGGCTACACCTTC. This encodes CASSSARLGAHGYTF.